The 22 T cell receptor beta chains in this list originate from one sample, sequenced in a study of lymphopenia after photon versus proton radiotherapy. The method was immunoSEQ multiplex PCR; TCRdb's version includes in-frame clones alone and lacks a portion of them. The repertoire includes 53,000 or so clones, around 82% of them detected once, and around 30% sits in the top ten. This material consisted of peripheral blood, taken from a patient treated with photon-based radiotherapy. The receptors come from a man in his fifties or sixties with gastric cancer.

V and J are TRBV19 and TRBJ2-5, with D maybe TRBD1 (5 bases). There are 13 residues in the CDR3. The V and J ends lost 4 bases and 2 bases respectively, with 8 bases between them. Germline values: CDR1 LNHDA, CDR2 SQIVND (reference sequence). CDR3 residues: CASSNRPQETQYF. CDR3 coding DNA: TGTGCCAGTAGTAACAGGCCTCAAGAGACCCAGTACTTC.

The chain has TRBV30 and TRBJ2-1; D is unclear. The CDR3 is 14 amino acids. Trimming took off 4 bases at V and 2 bases at J, with 12 bases between the two ends. Germline V gives CDR1 GTSNPN, CDR2 SVGIG (reference sequence). The chain's CDR3 is CAWKRATPYNEQFF. As DNA, the CDR3 is TGTGCCTGGAAGAGAGCTACCCCCTACAATGAGCAGTTCTTC.

The chain carries TRBV11-2 and TRBJ2-2; TRBD1 aligns across 7 bases. CDR3 length equals 14 residues. Germline values: CDR1 SGHAT, CDR2 FQNNGV. The J segment lost 8 bases and the V segment lost 5 bases, leaving 8 bases of the junction unmatched. The DNA of the CDR3 is TGTGCCAGCAGCGCACCTAGGACAGGAGGGGAGCTGTTTTTT. Protein sequence: CASSAPRTGGELFF.

This clone was observed once. The chain has TRBV10-2 and TRBJ2-7; a possible D gene is TRBD2 (5 bases). Germline lookup yields CDR1 WSHSY and CDR2 SAAADI. The CDR3 is 10 amino acids. The germline V and J ends were trimmed by 8 bases and 5 bases, with 7 bases remaining between them. Here the CDR3 reads CASSSHEQYF. CDR3 DNA sequence: TGCGCCAGCTCTAGCCACGAGCAGTACTTC.

This chain links TRBV6-6 with TRBJ2-2, with TRBD2 matching 7 bases. The germline V gene encodes CDR1 MNHNY and CDR2 SVGAGI (reference sequence). This CDR3 region has 14 residues. The J segment lost 4 bases and the V segment lost 7 bases, leaving 6 bases of the junction unmatched. CDR3 amino acids: CASTGGLSTGELFF. DNA of the CDR3: TGTGCCAGCACCGGGGGACTAAGCACCGGGGAGCTGTTTTTT.

The chain recombines TRBV7-2 with TRBJ2-7; the D gene is possibly TRBD2 (5 bases). CDR1 and CDR2 from the germline V gene are SGHTA and FQGNSA. The CDR3 consists of 18 residues. V lost 2 bases and J 2 bases, leaving 22 bases between the germline ends. The CDR3 sequence is CASSLYGVRAGVPYEQYF. CDR3 nucleotide sequence: TGTGCCAGCAGCTTATATGGGGTTAGGGCGGGCGTTCCCTACGAGCAGTACTTC.

The J gene is TRBJ2-5, the V gene TRBV7-2; 8 bases match TRBD2. The CDR3 spans 15 residues. Per the germline V gene, CDR1 is SGHTA and CDR2 is FQGNSA. J was trimmed by 5 bases and V by 5 bases; bases with no gene match: 10. The CDR3 DNA sequence: TGTGCCAGCAGCATCCATAGCGGGATCGGTGAGACCCAGTACTTC. Translating it yields CASSIHSGIGETQYF.

This rearrangement joins TRBV19 to TRBJ2-5; D is uncertain. CDR1 and CDR2 (germline): LNHDA, SQIVND (reference sequence). With 4 bases removed from V and 2 bases from J, the gap between germline ends came to 5 bases. This CDR3 has 12 amino acids. The CDR3, as DNA: TGTGCCAGTAGTACCTTACAAGAGACCCAGTACTTC. Amino acids: CASSTLQETQYF. Combining the CDR3 with reference TRBV19 and TRBJ2-5 gives the whole variable domain DGGITQSPKYLFRKEGQNVTLSCEQNLNHDAMYWYRQDPGQGLRLIYYSQIVNDFQKGDIAEGYSVSREKKESFPLTVTSAQKNPTAFYLCASSTLQETQYFGPGTRLLVL.

The chain joins TRBV6-5 to TRBJ1-2, with unresolved D. CDR3 size: 12 residues. Looked up from germline, CDR1 is MNHEY and CDR2 is SVGAGI. Between the trimmed V and J ends, which lost 2 bases and 8 bases, there was a span of 9 bases. The CDR3: CASSYQGLGYTF. DNA of the CDR3: TGTGCCAGCAGTTACCAAGGGCTAGGCTACACCTTC.

The genes are TRBV6-5 and TRBJ1-1; TRBD1 matches at 7 bases. The CDR3 is 16 residues long. CDR1 and CDR2 from the germline V gene are MNHEY and SVGAGI. Trimming removed 2 bases from V and 5 bases from J; junction bases left unmatched: 11. The CDR3 protein is CASSYGGEGAHTEAFF. The DNA for the CDR3 is TGTGCCAGCAGTTACGGGGGAGAGGGGGCTCATACTGAAGCTTTCTTT.

The chain employs TRBV27 and TRBJ1-5; no clear D. The CDR3 is 15 amino acids. Germline CDR1 and CDR2: MNHEY and SMNVEV (reference sequence). The germline V and J ends were trimmed by 3 bases and 2 bases, with 11 bases remaining between them. CDR3 DNA: TGTGCCAGCAGTTTGTGGGGAGTGGGCAATCAGCCCCAGCATTTT. This codes for CASSLWGVGNQPQHF.

The rearrangement links TRBV5-5 to TRBJ2-2; 13 bases map to TRBD2. The germline V gene has CDR1 SGHKS and CDR2 YYEKEE (reference sequence). The CDR3 length is 16 residues. Trimming cost V 3 bases and J 2 bases; bases outside gene matches: 1. This chain's CDR3 is CASSSGLAGNTGELFF. CDR3 nucleotide sequence: TGTGCCAGCAGCTCGGGACTAGCGGGAAACACCGGGGAGCTGTTTTTT.

This clone was seen only a few times. This rearrangement joins TRBV19 to TRBJ1-1, with D perhaps matching TRBD1 (6 bases). This CDR3 has 15 amino acids. V was cut by 2 bases and J by 1 base, with 11 bases left in between. Germline values: CDR1 LNHDA, CDR2 SQIVND (reference sequence). CDR3 DNA: TGTGCCAGTAGTATAACAACAGGGTGGAACACTGAAGCTTTCTTT. Its translation: CASSITTGWNTEAFF. The full variable domain, rest sourced from reference TRBV19 and TRBJ1-1, is DGGITQSPKYLFRKEGQNVTLSCEQNLNHDAMYWYRQDPGQGLRLIYYSQIVNDFQKGDIAEGYSVSREKKESFPLTVTSAQKNPTAFYLCASSITTGWNTEAFFGQGTRLTVV.

The chain combines TRBV5-4 with TRBJ2-1; no clear D. The CDR3 runs to 14 residues. The germline gives CDR1 SGHNT, CDR2 YYREEE (reference sequence). The ends were cut back, 1 base at V and 4 bases at J, with 9 bases in the middle. The CDR3 reads CASSLTASYNEQFF. The CDR3 DNA reads TGTGCCAGCAGCTTGACAGCGTCGTACAATGAGCAGTTCTTC. The whole variable domain, filled in from reference TRBV5-4 and TRBJ2-1, reads ETGVTQSPTHLIKTRGQQVTLRCSSQSGHNTVSWYQQALGQGPQFIFQYYREEENGRGNFPPRFSGLQFPNYSSELNVNALELDDSALYLCASSLTASYNEQFFGPGTRLTVL.

The chain combines TRBV5-4 with TRBJ2-3; D is ambiguous. The germline V gene has CDR1 SGHNT and CDR2 YYREEE (reference sequence). The CDR3 has 14 residues. Trimming took 5 bases from V and 5 from J, leaving 15 bases between them. In nucleotides, the CDR3 is TGTGCCAGCAGTCCCCTTGTGGATAAAGATACGCAGTATTTT. Protein sequence: CASSPLVDKDTQYF.

This chain joins TRBV30 and TRBJ1-2, with 7 bases that match TRBD1. This CDR3 is 12 amino acids long. V lost 6 bases to trimming and J lost 5 bases; unmatched junction nucleotides: 6. CDR1 and CDR2 from the germline V gene are GTSNPN and SVGIG (reference sequence). CDR3 residues: CACQKQGYGYTF. CDR3 DNA: TGTGCCTGCCAGAAACAGGGGTATGGCTACACCTTC. The full variable domain, in which reference TRBV30 and TRBJ1-2 provide the parts outside the CDR3, is SQTIHQWPATLVQPVGSPLSLECTVEGTSNPNLYWYRQAAGRGLQLLFYSVGIGQISSEVPQNLSASRPQDRQFILSSKKLLLSDSGFYLCACQKQGYGYTFGSGTRLTVV.

The rearrangement links TRBV9 to TRBJ1-5; D is ambiguous. V was shortened by 6 bases and J by 3 bases, with 16 bases between the two germline ends. The CDR3 loop spans 15 amino acids. Germline values: CDR1 SGDLS, CDR2 YYNGEE. As DNA, the CDR3 is TGTGCCAGCACCGGAAGTGCGGTGGACAATCAGCCCCAGCATTTT. This gives the protein CASTGSAVDNQPQHF.

V gene TRBV7-8 combines with J gene TRBJ2-3, with D possibly being TRBD2 (6 bases). Germline V lookup: CDR1 SGHVS, CDR2 FQNEAQ. V was trimmed by 6 bases and J by 2 bases, leaving 15 bases between them. This CDR3 is 15 amino acids long. The CDR3 DNA reads as TGTGCCAGCAGTGCCTCTCGGGAGCCCACAGATACGCAGTATTTT. Translating gives CASSASREPTDTQYF.

The CDR3 region is CAWSVLRNTEAFF. The CDR3 DNA is TGTGCCTGGAGTGTACTGCGGAACACTGAAGCTTTCTTT. V gene TRBV30 combines with J gene TRBJ1-1; D is unclear. CDR1 and CDR2 (germline): GTSNPN, SVGIG (reference sequence). The length of the CDR3 is 13 residues. V was pared by 0 bases and J by 1 base, with 6 bases between.

This rearrangement joins TRBV6-5 to TRBJ2-1, with TRBD2 identical over 8 bases. Germline V gives CDR1 MNHEY, CDR2 SVGAGI. After removal of 3 bases from V and 3 bases from J, the junction contained 4 bases not matched to a gene. This CDR3 spans 15 amino acids. The CDR3 here is CASSYLAGDYNEQFF. CDR3 DNA: TGTGCCAGCAGTTATCTAGCGGGTGACTACAATGAGCAGTTCTTC.

The rearrangement joins TRBV18 to TRBJ2-7, with TRBD1 as a possible D gene (5 bases). V dropped 2 bases and J dropped 5 bases, with 16 bases sitting between them. Per the germline V gene, CDR1 is KGHSH and CDR2 is LQKENI. This CDR3 has 15 residues. Written as DNA, the CDR3 is TGTGCCAGCTCACCAGGGGCAGGGCTATCAAACGAGCAGTACTTC. Its protein product is CASSPGAGLSNEQYF. Together with reference TRBV18 and TRBJ2-7, the CDR3 gives the full variable domain: NAGVMQNPRHLVRRRGQEARLRCSPMKGHSHVYWYRQLPEEGLKFMVYLQKENIIDESGMPKERFSAEFPKEGPSILRIQQVVRGDSAAYFCASSPGAGLSNEQYFGPGTRLTVT.

This clone appeared once. The V call is TRBV2, the J call TRBJ2-3; 12 bases are a match to TRBD1. The CDR3 covers 15 residues. The trim removed 3 bases at V and 4 bases at J, leaving 2 bases unmatched. Germline lookup yields CDR1 SNHLY and CDR2 FYNNEI. CDR3 sequence: CASSDGTGGPDTQYF. In DNA form, the CDR3 reads TGTGCCAGCAGTGATGGGACAGGGGGCCCAGATACGCAGTATTTT.